The rows below give T cell receptor beta chains drawn from one sample of a study of metastatic and nonmetastatic thyroid tumors. TCRdb re-processed the PCR reads through MiXCR. Seen here are approximately 17,000 clones, over 15% observed once, and the top ten hold roughly 18%. Sequencing was done on a sample of blood. These receptors were collected from a male donor with papillary thyroid cancer or a benign thyroid nodule (not recorded which). Some clones in this sample may be carry-over from other donors' samples. Both conserved end residues are part of each CDR3. D genes are given only for firm matches. The size field is filled for only some rows; it gives once, few, many or a size class.

j_call cdr3_length clone_size v_call d_call cdr3_nt cdr3_aa
TRBJ2-1 15 medium-sized TRBV4-1 NA TGCGCCAGCAGCCATGATACCACTGGCTACAATGAGCAGTTCTTC CASSHDTTGYNEQFF
TRBJ1-1 14 medium-sized TRBV28 NA TGTGCCAGCACCCCGACAGCGAATTCCGCTGAAGCTTTCTTT CASTPTANSAEAFF
TRBJ2-7 15 medium-sized TRBV11-2 TRBD1 TGTGCCAGCAGCTCAGATACAGGGGGTTCATACGAGCAGTACTTC CASSSDTGGSYEQYF
TRBJ1-2 14 NA TRBV28 TRBD1 TGTGCTACCCTAACAGGGGTCGGGGACTATGGCTACACCTTC CATLTGVGDYGYTF
TRBJ2-3 17 many TRBV6-5 TRBD2 TGTGCCAGCAGTTCCTACCCCGGACTAGCGGGAGTTGATACGCAGTATTTT CASSSYPGLAGVDTQYF
TRBJ2-1 17 many TRBV7-3 TRBD2 TGTGCCAGCAGCTTAACTGGAGTACTAGCGGGAGGGGGTGAGCAGTTCTTC CASSLTGVLAGGGEQFF
TRBJ2-1 16 many TRBV4-2 TRBD2 TGTGCCAGCAGCCAAGAGCGGGAGGTAGCCTACAATGAGCAGTTCTTC CASSQEREVAYNEQFF
TRBJ2-7 14 many TRBV19 TRBD2 TGTGCCAGTAGTTGGTTAGCGGGAGGTGCCGAGCAGTACTTC CASSWLAGGAEQYF
TRBJ2-3 17 many TRBV24-1 TRBD1 TGTGCCACCAGTGACTCCAACCCGACAGGGGGGACAGATACGCAGTATTTT CATSDSNPTGGTDTQYF
TRBJ1-5 13 NA TRBV29-1 NA TGCAGCGTTGTGGAGGCTACAAATCAGCCTCAGCATTTT CSVVEATNQPQHF
TRBJ2-2 19 NA TRBV20-1 NA TGCAGTGCTAGCCGCGTTTCGGGACACGGACACGGCGCCACCGGGGAGCCGTTTTTT CSASRVSGHGHGATGEPFF
TRBJ2-7 13 few TRBV28 NA TGTGCCAGCAGGGACAGCGTCGTCTATGATCAGTACTTC CASRDSVVYDQYF
TRBJ1-2 14 few TRBV11-3 TRBD1 TGTGCCAGCCGAAATGCAGGGGGACGGGGTGGCTACACCTTC CASRNAGGRGGYTF
TRBJ2-2 16 many TRBV5-6 NA TGTGCCAGCAGCTTCTGGGTGGCGGGATTGTCCGGGGAGCTGTTTTTT CASSFWVAGLSGELFF
TRBJ1-5 18 medium-sized TRBV7-2 TRBD1 TGTGCCAGCAGCTTAGCGGTACAGGGGGCAAGTGGCAATCAGCCCCAGCATTTT CASSLAVQGASGNQPQHF
TRBJ2-1 12 NA TRBV27 NA TGTGCCAGCCGAACGCTAGGGAATGAGCAGATCTTC CASRTLGNEQIF
TRBJ1-5 16 many TRBV7-8 NA TGTGCCAGCAGCTTAGTACGGTCATCTAGCAATCAGCCCCAGCATTTT CASSLVRSSSNQPQHF
TRBJ1-6 14 NA TRBV7-3 TRBD1 TGTGCCAGCAGCGAAACAGGGGGCCACTCACCCCTCCACTTT CASSETGGHSPLHF
TRBJ1-1 16 once TRBV18 TRBD1 TGTGCCAGCTCCCATTCGAGACAGGGTTGGAGCACTGAAGCTTTCTTT CASSHSRQGWSTEAFF
TRBJ2-1 16 many TRBV3-1 TRBD2 TGTGCCAGCAGCCAAGCCCAGCGGGGCTCCTACAATGAGCAGTTCTTC CASSQAQRGSYNEQFF
TRBJ1-2 16 NA TRBV4-3 NA TGCGCCAGCAGCCCCTCTGCGGACATAACTAACTATGGCTACACCTTC CASSPSADITNYGYTF
TRBJ1-3 14 many TRBV9 NA TGTGCCAGCAGCGCGAGGGGGGTGGTGGACACCATATATTTT CASSARGVVDTIYF
TRBJ2-3 15 many TRBV7-8 TRBD1 TGTGCCAGCAGACTAGGGACAGGGGGCCGGAATACGCAGTATTTT CASRLGTGGRNTQYF
TRBJ1-2 13 many TRBV7-2 TRBD1 TGTGCCAGCAGCGAGGACAGGCCCTATGGCTACACCTTC CASSEDRPYGYTF
TRBJ1-1 16 many TRBV28 TRBD1 TGTGCCAGCAGTAGTCCCGGAAGGGGGCGTCACACTGAAGCTTTCTTT CASSSPGRGRHTEAFF
TRBJ2-7 14 many TRBV2 TRBD2 TGTGCCAGCAGGGAACCGGGACTAGCCGCCGAGCAGTACTTC CASREPGLAAEQYF
TRBJ2-7 11 many TRBV11-3 NA TGTGCCAGCAGAGAGGGATACGAGCAGTACTTC CASREGYEQYF
TRBJ2-1 12 many TRBV5-4 NA TGTGCCAGCAGCCCCGAAGAGGGTGAGCAGTTCTTC CASSPEEGEQFF
TRBJ2-7 13 NA TRBV4-3 NA TGCGCCAGCAGACCCGGAGACGATTGCGAGCAGTACTTC CASRPGDDCEQYF
TRBJ2-6 18 many TRBV25-1 NA TGTGCCAGCAGTGGTGGTAGGGGCCCCGTCTCTGGGGCCAACGTCCTGACTTTC CASSGGRGPVSGANVLTF
TRBJ1-4 12 many TRBV20-1 TRBD1 TGCAGTGCTAAACAGGGGCGTGAAAAACTGTTTTTT CSAKQGREKLFF
TRBJ1-2 16 many TRBV10-3 NA TGTGCCACCAGCTCGGGTACAGTCTCATTTAACTATGGCTACACCTTC CATSSGTVSFNYGYTF
TRBJ2-6 16 NA TRBV5-4 NA TGTGCCAGCACCGACCCCACAGGGCCTGGGGCCAACGTCCTGACTTTC CASTDPTGPGANVLTF
TRBJ2-5 13 many TRBV5-4 NA TGTGCCAGCACCTTGGGGGGTGAAGAGACCCAGTACTTC CASTLGGEETQYF
TRBJ2-6 15 many TRBV12-3/TRBV12-4 NA TGTGCCAGCAACAAACTACCCTTTGGGGCCAACGTCCTGACTTTC CASNKLPFGANVLTF
TRBJ1-5 16 many TRBV6-5 TRBD1 TGTGCCAGCAGTTACTCTCCGGGACAGGGGGGTCAGCCCCAGCATTTT CASSYSPGQGGQPQHF
TRBJ1-6 18 medium-sized TRBV11-3 NA TGTGCCAGCAGCTTAGGTAGGGGGGGCGCAGCTAAGAATTCACCCCTCCACTTT CASSLGRGGAAKNSPLHF
TRBJ2-7 14 NA TRBV30 NA TGTGCCTGGACCCCCTTGGACGACTCCTACGAGCAGTACTTC CAWTPLDDSYEQYF
TRBJ2-7 15 NA TRBV20-1 TRBD1 TGCAGTGCTTCCCCCGGGACAGGGGGCTCCTACGAGCAGTACTTC CSASPGTGGSYEQYF
TRBJ1-2 17 many TRBV15 TRBD1 TGTGCCACCAGCAGGGATCAAACAGACAGGGTAGTGGGGGGCTACACCTTC CATSRDQTDRVVGGYTF
TRBJ2-7 14 many TRBV6-2/TRBV6-3 TRBD2 TGTGCCAGCAGGCGGGGGGGGAACTCCTACGAGCAGTACTTC CASRRGGNSYEQYF
TRBJ2-1 10 medium-sized TRBV4-3 NA TGCGCCAGCTGGCAGGGGGAGCAGTTCTTC CASWQGEQFF
TRBJ2-3 14 medium-sized TRBV27 NA TGTGCCAGCAGTTTCACTTGGGCCACAGATACGCAGTATTTT CASSFTWATDTQYF
TRBJ1-5 15 many TRBV19 TRBD1 TGTGCCAGTAGTACGGAGGACAGGGTGGCTCAGCCCCAGCATTTT CASSTEDRVAQPQHF
TRBJ2-1 14 many TRBV19 NA TGTGCCAGTAGTATAGGCCCGGGGCCGAGTGAGCAGTTCTTC CASSIGPGPSEQFF
TRBJ1-5 14 many TRBV20-1 TRBD1 TGCAGTGCTCGTTCCGGGACAGGGGCTCAGCCCCAGCATTTT CSARSGTGAQPQHF
TRBJ1-1 13 NA TRBV7-8 NA TGTGCCAGCAGCTTAGGGGGGGACACTGAAGCTTTCTTT CASSLGGDTEAFF
TRBJ2-2 15 many TRBV15 NA TGTGCCACCAGCAGTTTCAGAGACTACACCGGGGAGCTGTTTTTT CATSSFRDYTGELFF
TRBJ1-1 18 many TRBV5-4 TRBD1 TGTGCCAGCAGCTCGCTTCTTATCAGGGGGCCCATGAACACTGAAGCTTTCTTT CASSSLLIRGPMNTEAFF
TRBJ2-1 15 many TRBV5-1 TRBD2 TGCGCCAGCAGCCTCGGCGGGACTACACCCCAAGAGGTAAACTTC CASSLGGTTPQEVNF
TRBJ2-1 14 many TRBV25-1 NA TGTGCCAGCAGCTTACCGGGTCACCTCAATGAGCAGTTCTTC CASSLPGHLNEQFF
TRBJ2-7 12 many TRBV20-1 TRBD2 TGCAGTGCCTTTGGACTAGTCTACGAGCAGTACTTC CSAFGLVYEQYF